These T cell receptor beta chains were read from a single sample in a study of T cells in Graves' hyperthyroidism and ophthalmopathy. TCRdb ran MiXCR on the multiplex PCR reads and lists one entry per CDR3 protein. The profile covers hundreds of thousands of distinct CDR3 sequences, with about 16% appearing a single time and roughly a fifth taken by the ten largest. The sequencing input was blood. These receptors were taken from a woman aged 60 to 75 with Graves' ophthalmopathy. Both conserved end residues are trimmed from each CDR3.

TRBV28,ANRRRDRVVGTQY
TRBV2,ASSELAGGPADTQY
TRBV30,AWCRGENEQF
TRBV13,ASTIGGGANTQY
TRBV11-2,ASSSLPGRGKYEQY
TRBV30,AWSVSSSWDDGYT
TRBV5-1,ASSFAAGERNEQF
TRBV11-1,ASSAFFNSPLH
TRBV10-3,AISRSYNEQF
TRBV7-2,ASSLDSGGGNEQF
TRBV29-1,SVEASLEQY
TRBV30,AWTLPGQGTGYT
TRBV6-2/TRBV6-3,ASSRVGNQPQH
TRBV5-1,ASSLGLGDRTEAF
TRBV30,AWSVTGSWSDTQY
TRBV6-1,ASRYSGKDEQF
TRBV6-5,ASSYSYGMGQETQY
TRBV19,ASSRQGAEDEQF
TRBV18,ASSPGANYGYT
TRBV19,ASSIARGGNEQF
TRBV20-1,SAARREVEIQETQY
TRBV6-1,ASSYDTGGLSSYEQY
TRBV2,ASSRQRSYEQY
TRBV19,ASSPSPGQGVTWSNQPQH
TRBV3-1,ASSQASTSGRYNEQF
TRBV12-3/TRBV12-4,ASSIWGTDNEQF
TRBV2,ASSLSTGTYEQY
TRBV20-1,SAIRTGYSYEQY
TRBV4-1,ASSRTGTTNTIY
TRBV20-1,SAPESGLAFNEQF
TRBV18,ASSPELNTEAF
TRBV6-1,ASREQSVVAGGDTQY
TRBV30,AWGTGVAPSGELF
TRBV29-1,SGRQGSTEAF
TRBV9,ASSLGSLKGEQY
TRBV20-1,SASSLAGGQRFEYEQY
TRBV15,ATSRGTGGYNEQF
TRBV2,ASKPGGYEQY
TRBV3-1,ASRSTGTSGSAQY
TRBV20-1,SATTSGRAYEQY
TRBV12-3/TRBV12-4,ASGGGGYDEQF
TRBV3-1,ASSHLPGNEQF
TRBV28,ASSIRTGDHRYEQY
TRBV5-1,ASSLQTSDNTGELF
TRBV28,ATSWGGNTEAF
TRBV20-1,SATRPGTASSYEQY
TRBV30,AWSGNEQF
TRBV3-1,ASSPDRATNEKLF
TRBV12-3/TRBV12-4,ASRAVPGGKLF
TRBV2,ASGNPGTNVKQF
TRBV20-1,SARVTGGEAF
TRBV7-9,ASSLPGQGETQY
TRBV7-9,ASSSDRALLGNEKLF